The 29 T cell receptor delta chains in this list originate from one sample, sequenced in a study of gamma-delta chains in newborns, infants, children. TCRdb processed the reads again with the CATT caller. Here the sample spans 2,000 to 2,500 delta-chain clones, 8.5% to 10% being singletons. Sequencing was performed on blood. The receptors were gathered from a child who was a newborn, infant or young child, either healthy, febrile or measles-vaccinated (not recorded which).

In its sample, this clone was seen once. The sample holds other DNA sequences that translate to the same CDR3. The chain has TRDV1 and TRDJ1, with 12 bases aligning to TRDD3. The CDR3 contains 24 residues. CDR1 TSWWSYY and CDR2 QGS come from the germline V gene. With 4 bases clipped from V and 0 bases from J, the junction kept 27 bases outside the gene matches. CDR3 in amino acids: CALGGRSSYSYWGIPAMYTDKLIF. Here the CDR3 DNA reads TGTGCTCTTGGGGGACGCAGTTCCTACTCCTACTGGGGGATACCCGCAATGTACACCGATAAACTCATCTTT.

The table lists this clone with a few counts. The CDR3 reads CATVLGDSISSWDTRQMFF. The DNA for the CDR3 is TGTGCCACCGTACTGGGGGATTCCATCAGCTCCTGGGACACCCGACAGATGTTTTTC. V gene TRDV2 combines with J gene TRDJ3; TRDD3 matches at 10 bases. Per germline, CDR1 GEAIGNYY and CDR2 EKD. With 9 bases clipped from V and 0 bases from J, the junction kept 13 bases outside the gene matches. This CDR3 is built from 19 residues.

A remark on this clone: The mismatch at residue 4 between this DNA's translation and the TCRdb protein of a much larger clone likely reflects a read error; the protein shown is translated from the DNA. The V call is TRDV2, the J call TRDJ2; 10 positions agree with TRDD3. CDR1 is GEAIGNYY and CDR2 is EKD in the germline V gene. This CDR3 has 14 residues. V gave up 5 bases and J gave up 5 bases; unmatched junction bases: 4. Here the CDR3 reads CACAPLGDTAQLFF. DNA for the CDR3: TGTGCCTGTGCACCACTGGGGGATACAGCACAACTCTTCTTT.

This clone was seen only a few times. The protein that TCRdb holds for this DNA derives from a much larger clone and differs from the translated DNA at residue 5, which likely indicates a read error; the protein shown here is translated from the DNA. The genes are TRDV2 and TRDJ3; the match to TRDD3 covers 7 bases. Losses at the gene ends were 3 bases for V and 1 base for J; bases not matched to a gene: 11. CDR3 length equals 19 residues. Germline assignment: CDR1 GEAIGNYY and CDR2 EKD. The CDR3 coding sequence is TGTGCCTGTGACTTACTGGGGATGGAATGGTCCTGGGACACCCGACAGATGTTTTTC. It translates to CACDLLGMEWSWDTRQMFF.

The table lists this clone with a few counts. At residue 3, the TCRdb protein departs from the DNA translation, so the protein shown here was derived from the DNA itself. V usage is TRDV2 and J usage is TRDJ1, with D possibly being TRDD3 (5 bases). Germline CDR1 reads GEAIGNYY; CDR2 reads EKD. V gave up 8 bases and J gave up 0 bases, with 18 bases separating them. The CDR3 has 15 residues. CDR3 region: CALVGGRGYTDKLIF. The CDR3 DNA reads TGTGCCTTGGTCGGGGGGCGGGGGTACACCGATAAACTCATCTTT.

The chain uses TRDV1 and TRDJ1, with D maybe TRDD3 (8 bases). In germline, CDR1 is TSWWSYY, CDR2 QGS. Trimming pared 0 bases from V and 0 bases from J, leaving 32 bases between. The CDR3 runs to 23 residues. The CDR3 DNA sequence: TGTGCTCTTGGGGAACTTTCCTACTTTCGGGGGGATAGAGAAACCCCGTACACCGATAAACTCATCTTT. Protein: CALGELSYFRGDRETPYTDKLIF.

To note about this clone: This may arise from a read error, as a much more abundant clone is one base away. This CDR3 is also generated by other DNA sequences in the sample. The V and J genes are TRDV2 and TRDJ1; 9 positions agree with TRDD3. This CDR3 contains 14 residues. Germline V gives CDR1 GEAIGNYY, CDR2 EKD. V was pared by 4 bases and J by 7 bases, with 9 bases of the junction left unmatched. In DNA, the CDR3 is TGTGCCTGTGATATACTGGGGGAAAGGGGTAAACTCATCTTT. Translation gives CACDILGERGKLIF.

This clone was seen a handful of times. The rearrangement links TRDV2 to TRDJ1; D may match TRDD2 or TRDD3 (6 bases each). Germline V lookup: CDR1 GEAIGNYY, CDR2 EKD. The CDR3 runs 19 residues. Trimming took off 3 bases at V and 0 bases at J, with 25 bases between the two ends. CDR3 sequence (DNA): TGTGCCTGTGACCCCCTTCCGGGGGAGGCTGGGGCGTACACCGATAAACTCATCTTT. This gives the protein CACDPLPGEAGAYTDKLIF.

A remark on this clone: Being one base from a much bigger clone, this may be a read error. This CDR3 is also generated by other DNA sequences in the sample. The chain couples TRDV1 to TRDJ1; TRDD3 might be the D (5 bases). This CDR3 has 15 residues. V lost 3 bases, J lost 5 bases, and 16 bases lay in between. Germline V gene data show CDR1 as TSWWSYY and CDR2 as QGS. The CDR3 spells CALGERPGIKDKLIF. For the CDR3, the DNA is TGTGCTCTTGGGGAGCGGCCTGGGATTAAAGATAAACTCATCTTT.

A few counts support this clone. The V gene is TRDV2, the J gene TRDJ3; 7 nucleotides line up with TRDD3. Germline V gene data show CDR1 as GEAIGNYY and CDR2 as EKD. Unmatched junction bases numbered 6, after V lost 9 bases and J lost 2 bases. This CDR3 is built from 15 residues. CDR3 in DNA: TGTGCCACCCTGGGGGGAGCCTGGGACACCCGACAGATGTTTTTC. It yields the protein CATLGGAWDTRQMFF.

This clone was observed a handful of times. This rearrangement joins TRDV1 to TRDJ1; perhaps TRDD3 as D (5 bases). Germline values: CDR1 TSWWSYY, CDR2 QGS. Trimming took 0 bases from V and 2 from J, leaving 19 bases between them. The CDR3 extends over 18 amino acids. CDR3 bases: TGTGCTCTTGGGGAACTTCCGAGTACTGGACTTCGAACCGATAAACTCATCTTT. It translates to CALGELPSTGLRTDKLIF.

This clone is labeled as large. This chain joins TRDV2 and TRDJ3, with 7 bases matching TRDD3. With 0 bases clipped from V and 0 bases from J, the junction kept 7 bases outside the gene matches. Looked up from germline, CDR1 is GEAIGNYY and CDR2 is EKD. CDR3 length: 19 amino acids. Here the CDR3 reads CACDTVLGSLSWDTRQMFF. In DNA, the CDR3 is TGTGCCTGTGACACCGTACTGGGGTCCCTCTCCTGGGACACCCGACAGATGTTTTTC.

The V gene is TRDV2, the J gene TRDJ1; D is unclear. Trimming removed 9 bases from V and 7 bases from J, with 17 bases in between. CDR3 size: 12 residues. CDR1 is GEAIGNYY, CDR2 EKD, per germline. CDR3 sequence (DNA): TGTGCCACAGGGTGCCGTGAGGTTAAACTCATCTTT. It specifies CATGCREVKLIF.

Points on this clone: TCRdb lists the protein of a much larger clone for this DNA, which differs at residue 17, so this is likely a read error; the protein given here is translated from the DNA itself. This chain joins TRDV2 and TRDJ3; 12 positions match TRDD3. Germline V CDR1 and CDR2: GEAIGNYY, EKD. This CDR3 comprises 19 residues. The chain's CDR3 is CACDTVSGGYAWDTRQTFF. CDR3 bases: TGTGCCTGTGACACCGTGTCTGGGGGATACGCCTGGGACACCCGACAGACGTTTTTC.

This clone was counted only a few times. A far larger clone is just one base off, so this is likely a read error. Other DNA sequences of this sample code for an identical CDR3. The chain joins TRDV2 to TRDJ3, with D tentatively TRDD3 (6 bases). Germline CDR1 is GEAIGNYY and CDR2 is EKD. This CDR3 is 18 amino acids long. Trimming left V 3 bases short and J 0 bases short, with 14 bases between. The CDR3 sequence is CACDLLGAFSWDTRQMFF. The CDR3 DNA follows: TGTGCCTGTGACCTATTGGGGGCCTTCTCCTGGGACACCCGACAGATGTTTTTC.

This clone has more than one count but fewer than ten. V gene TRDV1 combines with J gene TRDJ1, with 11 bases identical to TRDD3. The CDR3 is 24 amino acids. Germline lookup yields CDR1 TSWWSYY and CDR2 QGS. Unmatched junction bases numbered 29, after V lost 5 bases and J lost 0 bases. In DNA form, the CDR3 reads TGTGCTCTTGGGAAAACCCATCTCGGCCTACGCTGGGGGATACCGGTACCCTACACCGATAAACTCATCTTT. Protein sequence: CALGKTHLGLRWGIPVPYTDKLIF.

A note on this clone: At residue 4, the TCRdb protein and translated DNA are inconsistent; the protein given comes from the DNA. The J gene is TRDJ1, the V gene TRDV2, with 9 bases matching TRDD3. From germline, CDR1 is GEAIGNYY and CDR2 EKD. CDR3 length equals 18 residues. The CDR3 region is CACGTDSYWGTPTDKLIF. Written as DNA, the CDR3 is TGTGCCTGTGGCACCGATTCGTACTGGGGGACCCCAACCGATAAACTCATCTTT.

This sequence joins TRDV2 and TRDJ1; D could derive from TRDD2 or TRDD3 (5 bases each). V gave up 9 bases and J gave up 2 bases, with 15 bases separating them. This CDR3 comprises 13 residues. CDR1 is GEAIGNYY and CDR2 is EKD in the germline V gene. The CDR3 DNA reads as TGTGCCACTCTTCCCTCTGGGACCGATAAACTCATCTTT. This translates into CATLPSGTDKLIF.

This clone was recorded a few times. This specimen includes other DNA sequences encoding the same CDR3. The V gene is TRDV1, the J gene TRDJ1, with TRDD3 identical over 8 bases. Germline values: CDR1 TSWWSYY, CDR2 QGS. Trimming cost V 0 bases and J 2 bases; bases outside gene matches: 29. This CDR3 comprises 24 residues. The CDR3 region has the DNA TGTGCTCTTGGGGAACTATATAACGGTGATCCCCTCATACTGGGGGGTCGTCGGACCGATAAACTCATCTTT. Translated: CALGELYNGDPLILGGRRTDKLIF.

In DNA, the CDR3 is TGTTCCGCCATCGCTTTGTTTCCTACCTCGTACCCCGATAAACTCATCTTT. It specifies CSAIALFPTSYPDKLIF. The rearrangement uses TRAV29/DV5 and TRDJ1; 7 positions match TRDD2. The CDR3 is made up of 17 amino acids. Germline lookup yields CDR1 NSMFDY and CDR2 ISSIKDK.

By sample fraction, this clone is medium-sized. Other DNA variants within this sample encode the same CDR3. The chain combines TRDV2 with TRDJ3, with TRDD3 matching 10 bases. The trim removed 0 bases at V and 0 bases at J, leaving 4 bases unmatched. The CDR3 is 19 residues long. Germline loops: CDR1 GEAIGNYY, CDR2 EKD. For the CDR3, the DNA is TGTGCCTGTGACACCGTCAGGGGGATACGCTCCTGGGACACCCGACAGATGTTTTTC. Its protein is CACDTVRGIRSWDTRQMFF.

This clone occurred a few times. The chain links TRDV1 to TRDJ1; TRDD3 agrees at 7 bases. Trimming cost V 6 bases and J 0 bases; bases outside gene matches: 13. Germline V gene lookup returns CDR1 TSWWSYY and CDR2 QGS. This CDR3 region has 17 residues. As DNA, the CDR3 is TGTGCTCTTGGTTCCTGGGGATATCCCCCCTACACCGATAAACTCATCTTT. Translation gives CALGSWGYPPYTDKLIF.

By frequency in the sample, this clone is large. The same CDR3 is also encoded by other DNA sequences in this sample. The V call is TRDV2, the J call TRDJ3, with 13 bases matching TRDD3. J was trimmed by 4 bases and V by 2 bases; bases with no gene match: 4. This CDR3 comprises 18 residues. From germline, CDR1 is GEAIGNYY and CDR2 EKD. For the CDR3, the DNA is TGTGCCTGTGACAAAGTACTGGGGGATACGTGGGACACCCGACAGATGTTTTTC. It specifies CACDKVLGDTWDTRQMFF.

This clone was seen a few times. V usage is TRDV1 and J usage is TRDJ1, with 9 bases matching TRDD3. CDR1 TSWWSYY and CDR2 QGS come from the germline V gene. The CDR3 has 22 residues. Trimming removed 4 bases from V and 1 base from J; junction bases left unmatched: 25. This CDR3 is CALGGLPSARTWTGGPTDKLIF. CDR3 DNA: TGTGCTCTTGGGGGCCTTCCATCTGCTCGGACGTGGACTGGGGGACCCACCGATAAACTCATCTTT.

As DNA, the CDR3 is TGTGCCACCGTCCGTACTGGGGTACGGTACACCGATAAACTCATCTTT. Encoded protein: CATVRTGVRYTDKLIF. The rearrangement links TRDV2 to TRDJ1, with 7 bases identical to TRDD3. This CDR3 region has 16 residues. Germline lookup yields CDR1 GEAIGNYY and CDR2 EKD. Germline trimming cut 9 bases from V and 0 bases from J; bases unmatched to any gene: 15.

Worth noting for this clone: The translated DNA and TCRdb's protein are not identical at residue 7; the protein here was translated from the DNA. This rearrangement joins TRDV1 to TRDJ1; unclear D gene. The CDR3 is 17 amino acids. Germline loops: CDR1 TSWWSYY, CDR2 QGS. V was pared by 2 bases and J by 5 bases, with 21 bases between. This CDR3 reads CALGEVHPFPSTDKLIF. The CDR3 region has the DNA TGTGCTCTTGGGGAAGTGCACCCTTTCCCGTCGACGGATAAACTCATCTTT.

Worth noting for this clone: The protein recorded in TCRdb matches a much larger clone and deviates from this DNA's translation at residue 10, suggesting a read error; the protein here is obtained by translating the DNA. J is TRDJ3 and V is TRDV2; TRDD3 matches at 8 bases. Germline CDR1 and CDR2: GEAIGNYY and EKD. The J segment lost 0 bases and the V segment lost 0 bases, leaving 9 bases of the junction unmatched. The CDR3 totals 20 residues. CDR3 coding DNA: TGTGCCTGTGACACCGTACTGGGGGGATGCGCCTCCTGGGACACCCGACAGATGTTTTTC. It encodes CACDTVLGGCASWDTRQMFF.

The CDR3 DNA sequence: TGTGCCATACTGGGGGATACCAGCTCCTGGGACACCCGACAGATGTTTTTC. The encoded protein is CAILGDTSSWDTRQMFF. The chain is built from TRDV2 and TRDJ3; 12 nucleotides match TRDD3. The ends lost 9 bases at V and 0 bases at J; junction bases unmatched: 5. The CDR3 loop spans 17 amino acids. The V gene's germline CDR1 is GEAIGNYY and CDR2 EKD.

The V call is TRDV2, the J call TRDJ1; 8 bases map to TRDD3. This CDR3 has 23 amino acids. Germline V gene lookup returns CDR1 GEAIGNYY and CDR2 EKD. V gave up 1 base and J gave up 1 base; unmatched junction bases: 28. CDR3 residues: CACDTMGLANWGPPPCGTDKLIF. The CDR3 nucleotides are TGTGCCTGTGACACGATGGGTCTTGCAAACTGGGGGCCCCCCCCTTGTGGCACCGATAAACTCATCTTT.